Below, 17 T cell receptor beta chains from the same sample are listed, as sequenced in a study of shared clonotypes between healthy human individuals. Method: immunoSEQ multiplex PCR; TCRdb's copy keeps in-frame clones and lacks some. The data contain about 470,000 clones, about 76% of them singletons. The sequenced sample consisted of PBMCs. These receptors all stem from a woman aged 40 to 50 in good health. Some clones in this sample may be carry-over from other donors' samples.

The gene calls are TRBV19 and TRBJ2-1; 9 bases align to TRBD1. The length of the CDR3 is 16 residues. V gave up 4 bases and J gave up 8 bases; unmatched junction bases: 12. The germline gives CDR1 LNHDA, CDR2 SQIVND (reference sequence). The CDR3 DNA follows: TGTGCCAGTAGTAACTTTGGGGGACAGGGCATGGATGAGCAGTTCTTC. This encodes CASSNFGGQGMDEQFF.

The V and J genes are TRBV29-1 and TRBJ2-5, with 8 positions matching TRBD1. The CDR3 spans 18 residues. V dropped 0 bases and J dropped 3; count of bases not matched to a gene: 15. Germline V CDR1 and CDR2: SQVTM, ANQGSEA. The CDR3 spells CSVEDYRRGPLQEETQYF. The CDR3 DNA sequence: TGCAGCGTTGAAGATTATCGCAGGGGGCCTCTGCAGGAAGAGACCCAGTACTTC. Full variable domain (outside the CDR3, taken from reference TRBV29-1 and TRBJ2-5): SAVISQKPSRDICQRGTSLTIQCQVDSQVTMMFWYRQQPGQSLTLIATANQGSEATYESGFVIDKFPISRPNLTFSTLTVSNMSPEDSSIYLCSVEDYRRGPLQEETQYFGPGTRLLVL.

The chain joins TRBV9 to TRBJ2-7; TRBD2 agrees at 8 bases. Trimming cost V 4 bases and J 5 bases; bases outside gene matches: 11. The CDR3 loop spans 15 amino acids. Germline values: CDR1 SGDLS, CDR2 YYNGEE. CDR3 bases: TGTGCCAGCAGCTTCTCGGGACTAGAGGAGGACGAGCAGTACTTC. Translating gives CASSFSGLEEDEQYF.

This clone occurred a few times. The chain recombines TRBV10-3 with TRBJ1-5; 7 nucleotides agree with TRBD1. Trimming at V came to 5 bases and at J to 0 bases, leaving 13 bases not matched to a gene. The V gene's germline CDR1 is ENHRY and CDR2 SYGVKD. The CDR3 contains 18 residues. The CDR3 DNA sequence: TGTGCCATCAGTAACAGGGGTGGGACGAAATATAGCAATCAGCCCCAGCATTTT. This gives the protein CAISNRGGTKYSNQPQHF.

The rearrangement joins TRBV11-2 to TRBJ2-2; D is possibly TRBD1 or TRBD2 (5 bases each). The CDR3 has 16 residues. Per the germline V gene, CDR1 is SGHAT and CDR2 is FQNNGV. V shed 5 bases and J shed 0 bases, with 13 bases lying between them. The CDR3 reads CASSPGTWTNTGELFF. The CDR3 DNA reads as TGTGCCAGCAGCCCCGGGACGTGGACGAACACCGGGGAGCTGTTTTTT.

V gene TRBV27 combines with J gene TRBJ1-3; D is possibly TRBD1 (5 bases). Germline CDR1 reads MNHEY; CDR2 reads SMNVEV (reference sequence). The V end lost 8 bases, the J end lost 4 bases, and 21 bases lay between the germline ends. There are 16 residues in the CDR3. The CDR3: CASPLPTGTSGNTIYF. In nucleotides, the CDR3 is TGTGCCAGCCCCCTCCCCACAGGTACTTCGGGAAACACCATATATTTT.

Ten or more counts support this clone. This chain links TRBV7-9 with TRBJ2-5, with D unclear. The closer fit of TRBJ2-7 to the DNA end suggests the J call may be wrong. This CDR3 contains 15 residues. CDR1 and CDR2 (germline): SEHNR, FQNEAQ (reference sequence). Written as DNA, the CDR3 is TGTGCCAGCAGTTTCCTCCGCTACTCACCCTACGAGCAGTACTTC. This translates into CASSFLRYSPYEQYF.

The V call is TRBV28, the J call TRBJ1-2; 7 positions agree with TRBD1. The CDR3 runs to 13 residues. Germline trimming cut 4 bases from V and 8 bases from J; bases unmatched to any gene: 7. CDR1 and CDR2 (germline): MDHEN, SYDVKM. The chain's CDR3 is CASSSHPGQGYTF. The CDR3 bases are TGTGCCAGCAGTTCGCATCCGGGACAGGGCTACACCTTC.

V is TRBV7-3 and J is TRBJ2-2; the match to TRBD2 covers 7 bases. The CDR3 runs to 16 residues. Germline V gene data show CDR1 as SGHTA and CDR2 as FQGTGA. The J segment lost 0 bases and the V segment lost 3 bases, leaving 4 bases of the junction unmatched. The CDR3 here is CASSFGLAANTGELFF. The CDR3 coding sequence is TGTGCCAGCAGCTTTGGCCTAGCGGCGAACACCGGGGAGCTGTTTTTT.

This clone was found a few times. The rearrangement links TRBV19 to TRBJ1-2; 8 bases line up with TRBD1. V was pared by 3 bases and J by 4 bases, with 7 bases of the junction left unmatched. This CDR3 has 15 residues. The germline gives CDR1 LNHDA, CDR2 SQIVND (reference sequence). The CDR3 nucleotides are TGTGCCAGTAGTATCCCAGGGGGCTACGGCTATGGCTACACCTTC. Amino acids: CASSIPGGYGYGYTF.

The rearrangement joins TRBV4-3 to TRBJ1-5; D is unclear. V gave up 0 bases and J gave up 4 bases, with 4 bases separating them. Looked up from germline, CDR1 is LGHNA and CDR2 is YSLEER. The CDR3 has 13 amino acids. The CDR3 sequence: CASSQDSNQPQHF. CDR3 in DNA: TGCGCCAGCAGCCAAGATTCAAATCAGCCCCAGCATTTT.

CDR3 amino acids: CASRYYKAEAFF. The CDR3 DNA is TGTGCCAGCAGATACTACAAGGCTGAAGCTTTCTTT. The J gene is TRBJ1-1, the V gene TRBV28; D is unresolved. V was clipped by 6 bases and J by 6 bases, with 11 bases between them. This CDR3 region has 12 residues. Looked up from germline, CDR1 is MDHEN and CDR2 is SYDVKM.

J is TRBJ2-1 and V is TRBV14, with 9 bases lining up with TRBD2. The germline V gene encodes CDR1 SGHDN and CDR2 FVKESK. The CDR3 consists of 15 residues. Trimming removed 4 bases from V and 7 bases from J; junction bases left unmatched: 8. The CDR3 DNA reads as TGTGCCAGCAGCCCCGACCTAGCGGGGTGGAATGAGCAGTTCTTC. Protein product: CASSPDLAGWNEQFF.

This clone came up many times. V is TRBV5-1 and J is TRBJ1-1; D perhaps matches TRBD1 (5 bases). This CDR3 region has 14 residues. V shed 4 bases and J shed 5 bases, with 15 bases lying between them. CDR1 is SGHRS, CDR2 YFSETQ, per germline. This CDR3 is CASSPTVGYTEAFF. As DNA, the CDR3 is TGCGCCAGCAGCCCGACAGTCGGGTATACTGAAGCTTTCTTT. Drawing the rest from reference TRBV5-1 and TRBJ1-1, the complete variable domain is KAGVTQTPRYLIKTRGQQVTLSCSPISGHRSVSWYQQTPGQGLQFLFEYFSETQRNKGNFPGRFSGRQFSNSRSEMNVSTLELGDSALYLCASSPTVGYTEAFFGQGTRLTVV.

The genes are TRBV18 and TRBJ2-3; 9 bases match TRBD2. Looked up from germline, CDR1 is KGHSH and CDR2 is LQKENI. V was clipped by 3 bases and J by 3 bases; unmatched bases: 4. The CDR3 loop spans 15 amino acids. In nucleotides, the CDR3 is TGTGCCAGCTCACCCACGCGGGGGGGAACAGATACGCAGTATTTT. Its protein product is CASSPTRGGTDTQYF.

The V gene is TRBV10-2, the J gene TRBJ2-7; D remains ambiguous. The V end was cut by 5 bases, the J end by 2 bases, with 13 bases between. The CDR3 sequence is 14 residues long. Germline V lookup: CDR1 WSHSY, CDR2 SAAADI. This CDR3 reads CASSRSGRTYEQYF. Here the CDR3 DNA reads TGCGCCAGCAGTCGCTCCGGCCGGACCTACGAGCAGTACTTC.

The chain carries TRBV5-4 and TRBJ2-7; D is unclear. CDR3 length: 15 residues. The germline gives CDR1 SGHNT, CDR2 YYREEE (reference sequence). V was shortened by 5 bases and J by 4 bases, with 19 bases between the two germline ends. The CDR3 nucleotides are TGTGCCAGCAGTCACCCCACATTATCCGGGTACGAGCAGTACTTC. Its protein is CASSHPTLSGYEQYF.